Listed here are 13 T cell receptor beta chains from one sample, sequenced in a study of cytomegalovirus exposure and HLA in healthy donors listed by TCRdb under 2017. The library was built by means of the immunoSEQ multiplex PCR assay. A mixture of 60 forward primers for TCR Vbeta segments and 13 reverse primers for TCR Jbeta segments was used in the multiplex PCR. TCRdb re-hosts the immuneACCESS table, in-frame sequences only. Its copies lack some clones; in the studies checked, an unresolved V gene accounts for under half of them, and the cause for the rest is not known. In all, the sample holds around 140,000 clones, and around 81% of those were seen once. Of the sample, roughly 2.4% is held by the ten largest clones. Sequenced material: PBMCs. These receptors all stem from a man over 45 in good health and CMV-seronegative.

The rearrangement joins TRBV5-1 to TRBJ1-1; 12 nucleotides line up with TRBD1. CDR1 is SGHRS and CDR2 is YFSETQ in the germline V gene. Trimming took 5 bases from V and 8 from J; bases not matched to a gene: 10. The CDR3 runs to 15 residues. The DNA of the CDR3 is TGCGCCAGCAGTCCGGGACAGGGGGCCACCTTAGAAGCTTTCTTT. As protein: CASSPGQGATLEAFF.

This chain connects TRBV2 to TRBJ1-4; possible D gene TRBD1, 5 bases. The CDR3 consists of 12 residues. The ends were cut back, 9 bases at V and 8 bases at J, with 13 bases in the middle. Germline CDR1 and CDR2: SNHLY and FYNNEI. DNA of the CDR3: TGTGCCAGGGGGTCAGGGCGCGAAAAACTGTTTTTT. It yields the protein CARGSGREKLFF.

The chain has TRBV29-1 and TRBJ1-1; D is unclear. CDR1 is SQVTM and CDR2 is ANQGSEA in the germline V gene. This CDR3 has 13 amino acids. Trimming removed 4 bases from V and 2 bases from J, with 11 bases in between. The CDR3 here is CSVGSRLNTEAFF. CDR3 nucleotide sequence: TGCAGCGTTGGAAGCAGGCTCAACACTGAAGCTTTCTTT.

The chain recombines TRBV7-9 with TRBJ2-1, with 10 bases fitting TRBD2. CDR1 is SEHNR and CDR2 is FQNEAQ in the germline V gene (reference sequence). After removal of 4 bases from V and 3 bases from J, the junction contained 3 bases not matched to a gene. The CDR3 loop spans 15 amino acids. This CDR3 is CASSYGLADYNEQFF. The DNA of the CDR3 is TGTGCCAGCAGCTACGGACTAGCGGACTACAATGAGCAGTTCTTC.

This chain connects TRBV19 to TRBJ1-1; weak D call: TRBD1 (5 bases). The CDR3 sequence is 14 residues long. V gave up 7 bases and J gave up 2 bases, with 14 bases separating them. Germline loops: CDR1 LNHDA, CDR2 SQIVND (reference sequence). CDR3 amino acids: CASKIAGGNTEAFF. The CDR3 coding sequence is TGTGCCAGTAAAATAGCGGGGGGAAACACTGAAGCTTTCTTT.

Here the CDR3 reads CASSPTGPDQPQHF. DNA of the CDR3: TGCGCCAGCAGCCCCACAGGGCCCGATCAGCCCCAGCATTTT. V is TRBV5-1 and J is TRBJ1-5, with a possible D match to TRBD1 (6 bases). Per the germline V gene, CDR1 is SGHRS and CDR2 is YFSETQ. This CDR3 is built from 14 residues. With 4 bases removed from V and 5 bases from J, the gap between germline ends came to 13 bases.

The CDR3, as DNA: TGCGCCAGCAGCATACAGGGGGATAATTCACCCCTCCACTTT. Encoded protein: CASSIQGDNSPLHF. This chain links TRBV5-1 with TRBJ1-6, with 8 bases fitting TRBD1. This CDR3 comprises 14 residues. The germline gives CDR1 SGHRS, CDR2 YFSETQ. Trimming took 4 bases from V and 5 from J; bases not matched to a gene: 2.

This clone was seen a few times. The CDR3 loop is CASSLSGTGAFF. In DNA form, the CDR3 reads TGTGCCAGCAGTTTATCCGGGACAGGAGCTTTCTTT. The rearrangement links TRBV6-1 to TRBJ1-1, with 8 bases fitting TRBD1. Germline CDR1 MNHNS, CDR2 SASEGT. CDR3 length: 12 residues. J lost 10 bases, V lost 5 bases, and 6 bases had no gene match.

V gene TRBV6-1 combines with J gene TRBJ2-7; maybe TRBD1 (6 bases). The V gene's germline CDR1 is MNHNS and CDR2 SASEGT. This CDR3 region has 17 residues. The V end lost 0 bases, the J end lost 0 bases, and 15 bases lay between the germline ends. The CDR3 DNA reads TGTGCCAGCAGTGAAGCCCCCGGCAGGGACATCTCCTACGAGCAGTACTTC. This translates into CASSEAPGRDISYEQYF.

The rearrangement links TRBV6-1 to TRBJ2-7, with D possibly matching TRBD2 (5 bases). CDR1 and CDR2 (germline): MNHNS, SASEGT. The CDR3 runs to 12 residues. V was trimmed by 2 bases and J by 5 bases, leaving 7 bases between them. CDR3 nucleotides: TGTGCCAGCAGTGAAATCGGGGACGAGCAGTACTTC. Its translation is CASSEIGDEQYF.

The chain links TRBV7-2 to TRBJ2-7; D is unclear. The germline gives CDR1 SGHTA, CDR2 FQGNSA. Trimming left V 3 bases short and J 0 bases short, with 3 bases between. The CDR3 is 12 residues long. The CDR3 DNA is TGTGCCAGCAGCTTCAACTCCTACGAGCAGTACTTC. It encodes CASSFNSYEQYF.

V and J are TRBV5-1 and TRBJ2-3; 8 bases are shared with TRBD2. Germline CDR1 is SGHRS and CDR2 is YFSETQ. The CDR3 has 15 residues. With 4 bases clipped from V and 1 base from J, the junction kept 5 bases outside the gene matches. The CDR3 sequence: CASSKTSGGTDTQYF. Here the CDR3 DNA reads TGCGCCAGCAGCAAAACTAGCGGTGGCACAGATACGCAGTATTTT.

The chain has TRBV28 and TRBJ2-1; 9 bases are a match to TRBD1. The germline CDR1 and CDR2 sequences are MDHEN and SYDVKM. The CDR3 totals 15 residues. Unmatched junction bases numbered 13, after V lost 7 bases and J lost 9 bases. The CDR3 reads CASNHPGQGGGEQFF. DNA of the CDR3: TGTGCCAGCAACCATCCGGGACAGGGTGGTGGTGAGCAGTTCTTC. Looking up the rest from reference TRBV28 and TRBJ2-1 gives the full variable domain: DVKVTQSSRYLVKRTGEKVFLECVQDMDHENMFWYRQDPGLGLRLIYFSYDVKMKEKGDIPEGYSVSREKKERFSLILESASTNQTSMYLCASNHPGQGGGEQFFGPGTRLTVL.